A single sample gave rise to the 32 T cell receptor beta chains below, sequenced in a study of T cells after yellow fever vaccination. TCRdb fed the 5' RACE reads into MiXCR, producing one record per CDR3 protein. The table has 300,000 or so distinct CDR3 sequences, around 6.8% seen once. Material: PBMCs, obtained 35 to 50 days after the first yellow fever vaccination. The origin of the receptors is a man between 18 and 29 years old who received the YFV17D yellow fever vaccine.

This clonotype was seen at least ten times. The V and J genes are TRBV5-1 and TRBJ2-1; tentative D call: TRBD1 (5 bases). The CDR3 is 15 amino acids. Per germline, CDR1 SGHRS and CDR2 YFSETQ. Deletions cut 2 bases from V and 5 bases from J, with 14 bases between. CDR3 in amino acids: CASSFYFDRHNEQFF. The CDR3 DNA sequence: TGCGCCAGCAGCTTCTATTTTGACAGACACAATGAGCAGTTCTTC.

This clonotype was detected ten times or more. The chain carries TRBV5-1 and TRBJ2-1; D assignment may be TRBD1 or TRBD2 (5 bases each). This CDR3 spans 16 amino acids. CDR1 SGHRS and CDR2 YFSETQ come from the germline V gene. V was trimmed by 4 bases and J by 4 bases, leaving 18 bases between them. The chain's CDR3 is CASSPRGTEPYNEQFF. The CDR3 nucleotides are TGCGCCAGCAGCCCCCGGGGCACCGAACCTTACAATGAGCAGTTCTTC.

This clonotype has at least ten counts. J is TRBJ2-4 and V is TRBV3-1; D possibly corresponds to TRBD2 (7 bases). In germline, CDR1 is LGHDT, CDR2 YNNKEL (reference sequence). The CDR3 loop spans 14 amino acids. Trimming cost V 2 bases and J 5 bases, with 10 bases left between them. The CDR3 reads CASSQSGGQNIQYF. In DNA, the CDR3 is TGTGCCAGCAGCCAATCCGGGGGGCAAAACATTCAGTACTTC.

This clonotype showed up many times. V gene TRBV12-3 or TRBV12-4 combines with J gene TRBJ2-5; D call uncertain. The V end lost 4 bases, the J end lost 1 base, and 4 bases lay between the germline ends. The CDR3 has 12 residues. CDR3 in DNA: TGTGCCAGCAGTTCCAGCCAAGAGACCCAGTACTTC. It yields the protein CASSSSQETQYF.

V gene TRBV5-1 combines with J gene TRBJ2-3, with D possibly TRBD2 on 7 matching bases. The CDR3 covers 16 residues. The V gene's germline CDR1 is SGHRS and CDR2 YFSETQ. V lost 4 bases to trimming and J lost 3 bases, with 18 bases between them. DNA for the CDR3: TGCGCCAGCAGCGCAGTATGGGGGGGGCCTACAGATACGCAGTATTTT. Protein product: CASSAVWGGPTDTQYF.

This chain joins TRBV7-9 and TRBJ2-2; the D call may be TRBD1 or TRBD2 (5 bases each). The germline CDR1 and CDR2 sequences are SEHNR and FQNEAQ (reference sequence). V lost 2 bases and J lost 2, with 12 bases in between. CDR3 length equals 16 residues. The CDR3 DNA reads TGTGCCAGCAGCTTATCAAGAGGGGTAAACACCGGGGAGCTGTTTTTT. This translates into CASSLSRGVNTGELFF.

A few counts support this clonotype. V gene TRBV4-2 combines with J gene TRBJ1-5; D might be TRBD1 (6 bases). The germline gives CDR1 LGHNA, CDR2 YNFKEQ. This CDR3 has 16 residues. Trimming shortened V by 5 bases and J by 5 bases, and 19 bases separated the two germline ends. The chain's CDR3 is CASSWSQGRVDQPQHF. For the CDR3, the DNA is TGTGCCAGCAGCTGGTCTCAGGGGAGAGTTGATCAGCCCCAGCATTTT.

The table lists this clonotype with a few counts. The chain combines TRBV4-3 with TRBJ2-3; 7 bases line up with TRBD1. The CDR3 runs to 14 residues. CDR1 and CDR2 (germline): LGHNA, YSLEER. Trimming took 4 bases from V and 6 from J; bases not matched to a gene: 7. The CDR3 region is CASSPDRLTDTQYF. The DNA of the CDR3 is TGCGCCAGCAGCCCGGACAGGCTCACTGATACGCAGTATTTT.

This clonotype has a count of ten or more. The chain carries TRBV4-2 and TRBJ1-4; D is perhaps TRBD1 (5 bases). Trimming stripped 0 bases from V and 3 bases from J, with 5 bases between. CDR1 and CDR2 from the germline V gene are LGHNA and YNFKEQ. The CDR3 runs 14 residues. CDR3 nucleotides: TGTGCCAGCAGCCAAGAGACAGCTAATGAAAAACTGTTTTTT. Translating gives CASSQETANEKLFF.

Only a few counts were recorded for this clonotype. The V gene is TRBV20-1, the J gene TRBJ2-1; TRBD1 agrees at 9 bases. This CDR3 is 15 amino acids long. V was clipped by 0 bases and J by 2 bases; unmatched bases: 2. In germline, CDR1 is DFQATT, CDR2 SNEGSKA (reference sequence). CDR3 DNA: TGCAGTGCTAGAGACAGGACAGGGGCCTACAATGAGCAGTTCTTC. Residues: CSARDRTGAYNEQFF.

The rearrangement joins TRBV12-1 to TRBJ2-2; TRBD1 was called by the table and not checked on the DNA. TRBV12-1 is labeled a pseudogene. This CDR3 is built from 11 residues. CDR3 residues: CDGADTGELFF. In DNA, the CDR3 is TGTGACGGGGCAGACACCGGGGAGCTGTTTTTT.

CDR3 nucleotides: TGCGCCAGCAGCTTGAAATTCCAGTTATTGAGACAGCAAGCTTTCTTT. It specifies CASSLKFQLLRQQAFF. The V gene is TRBV5-1, the J gene TRBJ1-1; possibly TRBD1 for D (5 bases). Trimming stripped 1 base from V and 9 bases from J, with 22 bases between. The germline V gene encodes CDR1 SGHRS and CDR2 YFSETQ. This CDR3 has 16 residues.

This clonotype was observed at least ten times. The V gene is TRBV7-2, the J gene TRBJ2-4, with D hard to call. CDR1 is SGHTA and CDR2 is FQGNSA in the germline V gene. CDR3 length: 12 amino acids. V lost 3 bases to trimming and J lost 6 bases, with 6 bases between them. The CDR3 region has the DNA TGTGCCAGCAGCTTCGACCTAAACATTCAGTACTTC. Translating it yields CASSFDLNIQYF.

This sequence joins TRBV7-2 and TRBJ1-1; tentatively, D is TRBD1 (6 bases). Germline CDR1 reads SGHTA; CDR2 reads FQGNSA. This CDR3 is built from 15 residues. Trimming cost V 5 bases and J 1 base, with 14 bases left between them. CDR3 loop: CASSRGGRRNTEAFF. The CDR3 DNA reads TGTGCCAGCAGCCGGGGGGGGCGCAGGAACACTGAAGCTTTCTTT.

This clonotype was seen a handful of times. This chain uses TRBV4-3 with TRBJ2-2; D unresolved. V was trimmed by 0 bases and J by 5 bases, leaving 13 bases between them. CDR3 length: 16 amino acids. Germline CDR1 and CDR2: LGHNA and YSLEER. CDR3 coding DNA: TGCGCCAGCAGCCAAGACCTCTACGGCTATACCGGGGAGCTGTTTTTT. Translation: CASSQDLYGYTGELFF.

The V gene is TRBV20-1, the J gene TRBJ1-6; TRBD1 agrees at 7 bases. Germline V gene lookup returns CDR1 DFQATT and CDR2 SNEGSKA (reference sequence). CDR3 size: 16 residues. Trimming removed 0 bases from V and 2 bases from J; junction bases left unmatched: 4. CDR3 region: CSARDRDRTYNSPLHF. The CDR3 DNA is TGCAGTGCTAGAGATAGGGACAGAACCTATAATTCACCCCTCCACTTT.

The chain joins TRBV4-3 to TRBJ1-1; a weak D match, TRBD1 (5 bases). Per germline, CDR1 LGHNA and CDR2 YSLEER. V lost 7 bases and J 4 bases, leaving 7 bases between the germline ends. The CDR3 runs to 11 residues. CDR3 sequence (DNA): TGCGCCAGCAAGGGGTTCACTGAAGCTTTCTTT. Protein product: CASKGFTEAFF.

Ten or more counts support this clonotype. The CDR3 bases are TGTGCCAGCAGCCGCGGGTACGGCTACACCTTC. Its translation: CASSRGYGYTF. The chain is built from TRBV7-6 and TRBJ1-2; D uncertain. V was pared by 5 bases and J by 8 bases, with 9 bases between. Germline V gene lookup returns CDR1 SGHVS and CDR2 FNYEAQ. The CDR3 has 11 residues.

This rearrangement joins TRBV15 to TRBJ1-5; D is unclear. The V end was cut by 0 bases, the J end by 10 bases, with 1 base between. The CDR3 has 10 amino acids. Germline CDR1 LNHNV, CDR2 YYDKDF (reference sequence). The CDR3 sequence: CATSRDPQHF. CDR3 coding DNA: TGTGCCACCAGCAGAGATCCCCAGCATTTT.

This clonotype was counted between two and nine times. V and J are TRBV7-2 and TRBJ2-7, with TRBD2 matching over 15 bases. CDR3 length: 17 amino acids. Germline lookup yields CDR1 SGHTA and CDR2 FQGNSA. Trimming removed 6 bases from V and 4 bases from J; junction bases left unmatched: 10. This chain's CDR3 is CASSSGTSGGQRYEQYF. The CDR3 bases are TGTGCCAGCAGTTCCGGGACTAGCGGGGGGCAGAGGTACGAGCAGTACTTC.

As regards this clonotype: Germline and junction disagree at one end, which may indicate a read error. The V gene is TRBV20-1, the J gene TRBJ2-2, with D perhaps given as TRBD1 or TRBD2 (6 bases each). This CDR3 region has 14 residues. The germline V gene encodes CDR1 DFQATT and CDR2 SNEGSKA (reference sequence). The CDR3 sequence: CSARGAGNAGELFF. The CDR3 DNA reads TGCAGTGCAAGGGGGGCGGGGAACGCCGGGGAGCTGTTTTTT.

This clonotype was seen at least ten times. J is TRBJ2-1 and V is TRBV12-3 or TRBV12-4; D perhaps matches TRBD2 (6 bases). V was cut by 4 bases and J by 7 bases, with 14 bases left in between. This CDR3 spans 14 amino acids. The CDR3 DNA reads TGTGCCAGCAGTTACCGATTAGCGGATAATGAGCAGTTCTTC. This translates into CASSYRLADNEQFF.

This clonotype was counted only a few times. The rearrangement uses TRBV7-2 and TRBJ2-7, with a weak D call TRBD2 (5 bases). The CDR3 has 14 residues. The germline V gene encodes CDR1 SGHTA and CDR2 FQGNSA. V was pared by 1 base and J by 6 bases, with 13 bases between. The CDR3 region has the DNA TGTGCCAGCAGCTTAGTTGCTTTTCGGGGCGAGCAGTACGTC. Its translation: CASSLVAFRGEQYV.

The table lists this clonotype with a few counts. The gene calls are TRBV6-5 and TRBJ1-4; TRBD1 aligns across 7 bases. The junction had 7 bases not matched to a gene; V was cut back by 5 bases and J by 7 bases. Germline V gene lookup returns CDR1 MNHEY and CDR2 SVGAGI. CDR3 length equals 14 residues. CDR3 sequence reads: CASSRTGAVEKLFF. CDR3 DNA: TGTGCCAGCAGTCGGACAGGAGCTGTTGAAAAACTGTTTTTT.

This clonotype has a handful of counts. The J gene is TRBJ2-3, the V gene TRBV7-2; D is perhaps TRBD1 or TRBD2 (6 bases each). Germline CDR1 and CDR2: SGHTA and FQGNSA. The CDR3 covers 16 residues. V lost 4 bases and J 1 base, leaving 15 bases between the germline ends. The CDR3 spells CASSSNWGAGTDTQYF. The CDR3 DNA reads as TGTGCCAGCAGCTCCAACTGGGGGGCGGGCACAGATACGCAGTATTTT.

This clonotype was seen a few times. The chain carries TRBV5-5 and TRBJ2-7; D gene ambiguous. CDR1 SGHKS and CDR2 YYEKEE come from the germline V gene (reference sequence). V lost 2 bases, J lost 0 bases, and 15 bases lay in between. The CDR3 is made up of 16 amino acids. The CDR3 sequence is CASSFLIDVSSYEQYV. For the CDR3, the DNA is TGTGCCAGCAGCTTTTTAATAGACGTTAGCTCCTACGAGCAGTACGTC.

The genes are TRBV6-5 and TRBJ2-1; TRBD1 agrees at 10 bases. The CDR3 loop spans 14 amino acids. CDR1 is MNHEY, CDR2 SVGAGI, per germline. The V segment lost 5 bases and the J segment 7 bases; nucleotides outside the gene matches: 5. CDR3 amino acids: CASSTGTGVNEQFF. CDR3 DNA sequence: TGTGCCAGCAGTACAGGGACAGGGGTGAATGAGCAGTTCTTC.

This clonotype showed up many times. The V call is TRBV9, the J call TRBJ1-5; D is possibly TRBD1 (5 bases). Trimming removed 4 bases at V and 0 bases at J, with 11 bases between. The CDR3 runs to 15 residues. From germline, CDR1 is SGDLS and CDR2 YYNGEE. The CDR3 coding sequence is TGTGCCAGCAGCCCGACAGTTAATAGCAATCAGCCCCAGCATTTT. Translated, it gives CASSPTVNSNQPQHF. The full variable domain, its missing parts supplied by reference TRBV9 and TRBJ1-5, is DSGVTQTPKHLITATGQRVTLRCSPRSGDLSVYWYQQSLDQGLQFLIQYYNGEERAKGNILERFSAQQFPDLHSELNLSSLELGDSALYFCASSPTVNSNQPQHFGDGTRLSIL.

V usage is TRBV19 and J usage is TRBJ2-3; TRBD2 agrees at 8 bases. The CDR3 is 14 residues long. Losses at the gene ends were 5 bases for V and 4 bases for J; bases not matched to a gene: 5. Germline lookup yields CDR1 LNHDA and CDR2 SQIVND (reference sequence). The CDR3 DNA follows: TGTGCCAGTAGTCAGCGGGGGAGTGCAGATACGCAGTATTTT. Protein sequence: CASSQRGSADTQYF.

The chain combines TRBV15 with TRBJ2-2; no clear D. The CDR3 runs 15 residues. Per germline, CDR1 LNHNV and CDR2 YYDKDF (reference sequence). V lost 1 base and J lost 6, with 12 bases in between. CDR3 bases: TGTGCCACCAGCAGAGTTAAGAGAGGCGCCGGGGAGCTGTTTTTT. It specifies CATSRVKRGAGELFF.

V gene TRBV5-1 combines with J gene TRBJ1-2, with D possibly TRBD1 on 6 matching bases. The ends were cut back, 2 bases at V and 0 bases at J, with 11 bases in the middle. Germline V gene sequence: CDR1 SGHRS, CDR2 YFSETQ. The CDR3 spans 15 residues. CDR3 in DNA: TGCGCCAGCAGCTTAGGGGGGACGGCTAACTATGGCTACACCTTC. Translating gives CASSLGGTANYGYTF.

This clonotype was seen more than once but under ten times. The V call is TRBV5-1, the J call TRBJ1-5; D gene uncertain. This CDR3 spans 15 amino acids. V lost 2 bases, J lost 4 bases, and 13 bases lay in between. Germline V gene data show CDR1 as SGHRS and CDR2 as YFSETQ. The CDR3 spells CASSLSGMRNQPQHF. The CDR3 DNA reads as TGCGCCAGCAGCTTATCCGGAATGAGAAATCAGCCCCAGCATTTT.